The 18 T cell receptor beta chains reported below all come from one sample, sequenced in a study of control samples from healthy donors and cancer patients. Assay used: immunoSEQ multiplex PCR; TCRdb lists only in-frame clones, some missing. The data hold about 130,000 clones, with roughly nine tenths observed a single time. Source material: PBMCs. All receptors derive from a man in his forties or fifties with head and neck cancer.

The chain couples TRBV4-1 to TRBJ1-1, with 10 bases that match TRBD1. V dropped 4 bases and J dropped 5; count of bases not matched to a gene: 4. Germline CDR1 and CDR2: MGHRA and YSYEKL. This CDR3 has 14 residues. The CDR3: CASSRGTGVTEAFF. Here the CDR3 DNA reads TGCGCCAGCAGCCGAGGGACAGGGGTAACTGAAGCTTTCTTT.

V and J are TRBV18 and TRBJ2-2; tentatively, D is TRBD2 (6 bases). CDR1 is KGHSH, CDR2 LQKENI, per germline. V was shortened by 5 bases and J by 7 bases, with 8 bases between the two germline ends. The CDR3 is 12 amino acids. CDR3 DNA: TGTGCCAGCTCATCGGAGGGCGGGGAGCTGTTTTTT. It yields the protein CASSSEGGELFF.

The chain employs TRBV11-2 and TRBJ1-4, with 7 bases aligning to TRBD1. The CDR3 covers 15 residues. In germline, CDR1 is SGHAT, CDR2 FQNNGV. V lost 5 bases, J lost 3 bases, and 6 bases stayed unmatched. This CDR3 reads CASSLTGPANEKLFF. The CDR3 coding sequence is TGTGCCAGCAGCCTGACAGGGCCTGCTAATGAAAAACTGTTTTTT.

The CDR3 DNA reads as TGTGCCAGCCAAAGTAGACTAGCGGAGCTGGTACGAATGTACTTC. This gives the protein CASQSRLAELVRMYF. This chain links TRBV28 with TRBJ2-7; 9 bases agree with TRBD2. The trim removed 8 bases at V and 12 bases at J, leaving 20 bases unmatched. CDR3 size: 15 residues. CDR1 MDHEN and CDR2 SYDVKM come from the germline V gene.

The chain is built from TRBV3-1 (or the pseudogene TRBV3-2) and TRBJ2-1; TRBD2 aligns across 9 bases. The germline V gene encodes CDR1 LGHDT and CDR2 YNNKEL (reference sequence). Trimming at V came to 6 bases and at J to 7 bases, leaving 10 bases not matched to a gene. The CDR3 has 15 amino acids. The CDR3 loop reads CASSPIAGAVNEQFF. CDR3 in DNA: TGTGCCAGCAGTCCAATAGCGGGAGCAGTGAATGAGCAGTTCTTC.

The chain links TRBV7-2 to TRBJ1-2; D unclear. The CDR3 contains 12 residues. Germline assignment: CDR1 SGHTA and CDR2 FQGNSA. V was cut by 3 bases and J by 7 bases, with 9 bases left in between. The CDR3 coding sequence is TGTGCCAGCAGCTTCTCGGGCGTTGGCTACACCTTC. This sequence encodes CASSFSGVGYTF.

The gene calls are TRBV4-1 and TRBJ2-2; no clear D. This CDR3 is built from 16 residues. The V gene lost 0 bases and the J gene lost 6 bases, with 14 bases spanning the gap. Germline V gene lookup returns CDR1 MGHRA and CDR2 YSYEKL. The CDR3 protein is CASSQDRSPWAGELFF. In DNA, the CDR3 is TGCGCCAGCAGCCAAGATAGGAGTCCCTGGGCCGGGGAGCTGTTTTTT.

The chain uses TRBV5-1 and TRBJ1-1, with a weak D call TRBD1 (6 bases). Germline V gene lookup returns CDR1 SGHRS and CDR2 YFSETQ. The CDR3 consists of 15 residues. V was trimmed by 2 bases and J by 5 bases, leaving 16 bases between them. This CDR3 reads CASSFWGAEGTEAFF. The DNA of the CDR3 is TGCGCCAGCAGCTTTTGGGGGGCCGAGGGGACTGAAGCTTTCTTT.

The CDR3, as DNA: TGTGCCAGCACTAGGGGCGGGAAGGAAGAGACCCAGTACTTC. It translates to CASTRGGKEETQYF. This chain uses TRBV2 with TRBJ2-5; D is possibly TRBD2 (6 bases). The CDR3 sequence is 14 residues long. Trimming left V 7 bases short and J 3 bases short, with 15 bases between. Germline V gene lookup returns CDR1 SNHLY and CDR2 FYNNEI. The full variable domain, in which reference TRBV2 and TRBJ2-5 provide the parts outside the CDR3, is EPEVTQTPSHQVTQMGQEVILRCVPISNHLYFYWYRQILGQKVEFLVSFYNNEISEKSEIFDDQFSVERPDGSNFTLKIRSTKLEDSAMYFCASTRGGKEETQYFGPGTRLLVL.

The genes are TRBV7-2 and TRBJ2-1; D perhaps matches TRBD2 (6 bases). The germline gives CDR1 SGHTA, CDR2 FQGNSA. Trimming left V 5 bases short and J 8 bases short, with 16 bases between. The CDR3 runs 14 residues. CDR3 amino acids: CASSHDILADEQFF. The CDR3 DNA sequence: TGTGCCAGCAGCCATGACATATTAGCGGATGAGCAGTTCTTC.

This rearrangement joins TRBV6-5 to TRBJ2-7; D is ambiguous. V lost 7 bases and J 4 bases, leaving 5 bases between the germline ends. This CDR3 spans 10 amino acids. Germline lookup yields CDR1 MNHEY and CDR2 SVGAGI. The CDR3 here is CASTPYEQYF. The DNA for the CDR3 is TGTGCCAGCACCCCGTACGAGCAGTACTTC.

This rearrangement joins TRBV5-8 to TRBJ2-1; 8 bases line up with TRBD1. V was pared by 4 bases and J by 12 bases, with 9 bases of the junction left unmatched. The germline V gene encodes CDR1 SGHTS and CDR2 YDEGEE. The CDR3 loop spans 13 amino acids. The CDR3 DNA reads as TGTGCCAGCAGCCCACAGGGGGTGAGGGCGCAGTTCTTC. Its translation: CASSPQGVRAQFF.

V is TRBV30 and J is TRBJ2-1; possibly TRBD2 for D (5 bases). This CDR3 has 15 amino acids. V lost 1 base and J 0 bases, leaving 10 bases between the germline ends. Germline loops: CDR1 GTSNPN, CDR2 SVGIG (reference sequence). CDR3 bases: TGTGCCTGGAGTGAGGAGGACGGCTCCTACAATGAGCAGTTCTTC. The encoded protein is CAWSEEDGSYNEQFF.

This clone appeared a single time. CDR3 nucleotide sequence: TGCGCCAGCAGCCCGAACTCACAGGGTAGCAACACTGAAGCTTTCTTT. Encoded protein: CASSPNSQGSNTEAFF. This sequence joins TRBV5-1 and TRBJ1-1; D perhaps matches TRBD1 (6 bases). This CDR3 has 16 amino acids. Trimming took off 4 bases at V and 2 bases at J, with 18 bases between the two ends. CDR1 and CDR2 from the germline V gene are SGHRS and YFSETQ.

The chain couples TRBV5-6 to TRBJ1-1; TRBD1 aligns across 7 bases. J gave up 4 bases and V 4 bases, and 4 bases lay outside the gene matches. Per the germline V gene, CDR1 is SGHDT and CDR2 is YYEEEE. The CDR3 spans 13 residues. The CDR3 spells CASSVQGGTEAFF. CDR3 nucleotide sequence: TGTGCCAGCAGCGTTCAGGGGGGCACTGAAGCTTTCTTT.

The V gene is TRBV11-2, the J gene TRBJ2-5; tentative D call: TRBD1 (6 bases). The germline V gene has CDR1 SGHAT and CDR2 FQNNGV. Trimming took off 4 bases at V and 5 bases at J, with 17 bases between the two ends. This CDR3 has 15 amino acids. CDR3: CASSSRDTSGETQYF. Written as DNA, the CDR3 is TGTGCCAGCAGCTCCCGGGACACTTCGGGGGAGACCCAGTACTTC. The entire variable domain, with the rest obtained from reference TRBV11-2 and TRBJ2-5, is as follows: EAGVAQSPRYKIIEKRQSVAFWCNPISGHATLYWYQQILGQGPKLLIQFQNNGVVDDSQLPKDRFSAERLKGVDSTLKIQPAKLEDSAVYLCASSSRDTSGETQYFGPGTRLLVL.

CDR3 DNA sequence: TGTGCCAGCAGCTTGGCCGTGCTAGCGGTACCCACCGGGGAGCTGTTTTTT. Translated, it gives CASSLAVLAVPTGELFF. V and J are TRBV5-6 and TRBJ2-2; 7 bases agree with TRBD2. J gave up 4 bases and V 0 bases, and 9 bases lay outside the gene matches. CDR1 and CDR2 (germline): SGHDT, YYEEEE. This CDR3 is built from 17 residues.

The chain combines TRBV5-8 with TRBJ1-5; a possible D gene is TRBD1 (5 bases). V lost 4 bases to trimming and J lost 3 bases, with 11 bases between them. This CDR3 has 14 residues. Germline CDR1 reads SGHTS; CDR2 reads YDEGEE. The DNA of the CDR3 is TGTGCCAGCAGCACGGGACGGTTCAATCAGCCCCAGCATTTT. Translating gives CASSTGRFNQPQHF. The entire variable domain, with the rest obtained from reference TRBV5-8 and TRBJ1-5, is as follows: EAGVTQSPTHLIKTRGQQATLRCSPISGHTSVYWYQQALGLGLQFLLWYDEGEERNRGNFPPRFSGRQFPNYSSELNVNALELEDSALYLCASSTGRFNQPQHFGDGTRLSIL.